Listed here are 23 T cell receptor beta chains from one sample, sequenced in a study of cytomegalovirus exposure and HLA in healthy donors. A multiplex PCR was run with 60 Vbeta primers and 13 Jbeta primers. This table comes from immunoSEQ multiplex PCR, and its TCRdb copy is limited to in-frame clones, with some not included. This table has about 130,000 clones, over 75% appearing once. Sequenced sample: PBMCs. The receptors derive from a young man in good health.

The V and J genes are TRBV7-6 and TRBJ2-5; 8 bases map to TRBD1. With the DNA end fitting TRBJ2-7 better, the J assignment may be wrong. CDR1 and CDR2 (germline): SGHVS, FNYEAQ. This CDR3 spans 15 amino acids. CDR3: CASSGGVGLSYEQYF. The CDR3, as DNA: TGTGCCAGCTCAGGGGGCGTCGGCCTCTCCTACGAGCAGTACTTC.

V usage is TRBV19 and J usage is TRBJ2-6; D perhaps matches TRBD1 (6 bases). Trimming took off 3 bases at V and 2 bases at J, with 17 bases between the two ends. Germline assignment: CDR1 LNHDA and CDR2 SQIVND (reference sequence). The CDR3 runs 18 residues. The CDR3 here is CASSIRGGDFPGANVLTF. DNA of the CDR3: TGTGCCAGTAGTATTCGAGGGGGAGATTTTCCTGGGGCCAACGTCCTGACTTTC. Together with reference TRBV19 and TRBJ2-6, the CDR3 gives the full variable domain: DGGITQSPKYLFRKEGQNVTLSCEQNLNHDAMYWYRQDPGQGLRLIYYSQIVNDFQKGDIAEGYSVSREKKESFPLTVTSAQKNPTAFYLCASSIRGGDFPGANVLTFGAGSRLTVL.

The chain links TRBV7-9 to TRBJ2-7; D possibly corresponds to TRBD1 (5 bases). With 5 bases removed from V and 6 bases from J, the gap between germline ends came to 20 bases. This CDR3 is built from 15 residues. Germline CDR1 reads SEHNR; CDR2 reads FQNEAQ (reference sequence). CDR3 sequence (DNA): TGTGCCAGCAGCGACGCCAGCTTAGATAGGGGCGAGCAGTACTTC. Translated: CASSDASLDRGEQYF.

The rearrangement links TRBV19 to TRBJ2-1; D may be TRBD2 (6 bases). The CDR3 consists of 14 residues. Germline V lookup: CDR1 LNHDA, CDR2 SQIVND (reference sequence). Trimming shortened V by 5 bases and J by 6 bases, and 14 bases separated the two germline ends. The CDR3 reads CASSVFGTPNEQFF. For the CDR3, the DNA is TGTGCCAGTAGTGTCTTCGGGACTCCCAATGAGCAGTTCTTC.

The genes are TRBV2 and TRBJ1-1, with D unresolved. CDR1 is SNHLY and CDR2 is FYNNEI in the germline V gene. The V end was cut by 8 bases, the J end by 0 bases, with 10 bases between. The CDR3 is 13 amino acids. Written as DNA, the CDR3 is TGTGCCAGCTCCCCGGAGGTGAACACTGAAGCTTTCTTT. Translation gives CASSPEVNTEAFF.

The chain links TRBV28 to TRBJ2-3; TRBD1 is a possible D gene (6 bases). The CDR3 consists of 15 residues. Trimming left V 3 bases short and J 0 bases short, with 10 bases between. Germline CDR1 MDHEN, CDR2 SYDVKM. CDR3 DNA: TGTGCCAGCAGTTTGGGGACAACTAGCACAGATACGCAGTATTTT. Translation: CASSLGTTSTDTQYF.

The genes are TRBV9 and TRBJ2-1; 10 bases match TRBD2. CDR1 is SGDLS, CDR2 YYNGEE, per germline. V lost 0 bases to trimming and J lost 8 bases; unmatched junction nucleotides: 5. The CDR3 covers 15 residues. The CDR3 DNA reads TGTGCCAGCAGCGTAGGGGGTAGCGGGAGGTATGAGCAGTTCTTC. Its translation: CASSVGGSGRYEQFF.

The rearrangement joins TRBV20-1 to TRBJ2-7; D gene unclear. The CDR3 consists of 11 residues. V lost 2 bases and J lost 3, with 5 bases in between. Germline CDR1 is DFQATT and CDR2 is SNEGSKA (reference sequence). The DNA of the CDR3 is TGCAGTGCTAGAACTCTCTACGAGCAGTACTTC. This codes for CSARTLYEQYF.

J is TRBJ2-2 and V is TRBV4-2; 7 nucleotides align to TRBD2. Trimming cost V 4 bases and J 5 bases; bases outside gene matches: 10. This CDR3 has 16 amino acids. CDR1 is LGHNA and CDR2 is YNFKEQ in the germline V gene. The CDR3 DNA sequence: TGTGCCAGCAGCCCGACGGACTTTAGCGGGACCGGGGAGCTGTTTTTT. Translating gives CASSPTDFSGTGELFF.

CDR3 loop: CSVGGSGSRQTQYF. In DNA, the CDR3 is TGCAGCGTTGGGGGGAGCGGGAGTAGGCAGACCCAGTACTTC. This chain joins TRBV29-1 and TRBJ2-5, with 8 bases fitting TRBD2. Trimming removed 4 bases from V and 6 bases from J; junction bases left unmatched: 10. Germline values: CDR1 SQVTM, CDR2 ANQGSEA. This CDR3 is built from 14 residues.

This clone was recorded once. This sequence joins TRBV5-6 and TRBJ2-1; TRBD1 matches at 9 bases. After removal of 6 bases from V and 4 bases from J, the junction contained 8 bases not matched to a gene. CDR1 SGHDT and CDR2 YYEEEE come from the germline V gene. This CDR3 spans 15 amino acids. The CDR3 here is CASIPRDRDYNEQFF. Here the CDR3 DNA reads TGTGCCAGCATCCCCCGGGACAGGGATTACAATGAGCAGTTCTTC.

The V and J genes are TRBV19 and TRBJ1-5, with unresolved D. V dropped 3 bases and J dropped 4 bases, with 10 bases sitting between them. The CDR3 runs to 14 residues. Germline loops: CDR1 LNHDA, CDR2 SQIVND (reference sequence). CDR3 DNA: TGTGCCAGTAGTATCTCACAGTTGAATCAGCCCCAGCATTTT. Translation gives CASSISQLNQPQHF. The whole variable domain, remainder taken from reference TRBV19 and TRBJ1-5, is DGGITQSPKYLFRKEGQNVTLSCEQNLNHDAMYWYRQDPGQGLRLIYYSQIVNDFQKGDIAEGYSVSREKKESFPLTVTSAQKNPTAFYLCASSISQLNQPQHFGDGTRLSIL.

This chain connects TRBV18 to TRBJ2-7, with D possibly being TRBD1 (6 bases). The CDR3 is made up of 13 amino acids. The germline V and J ends were trimmed by 3 bases and 4 bases, with 10 bases remaining between them. The germline V gene has CDR1 KGHSH and CDR2 LQKENI. The CDR3 here is CASSPDREYEQYF. The CDR3 DNA is TGTGCCAGCTCACCGGACAGAGAGTACGAGCAGTACTTC. Variable domain in full (rest from reference TRBV18 and TRBJ2-7): NAGVMQNPRHLVRRRGQEARLRCSPMKGHSHVYWYRQLPEEGLKFMVYLQKENIIDESGMPKERFSAEFPKEGPSILRIQQVVRGDSAAYFCASSPDREYEQYFGPGTRLTVT.

This chain joins TRBV6-5 and TRBJ2-7; 11 bases map to TRBD2. Losses at the gene ends were 6 bases for V and 3 bases for J; bases not matched to a gene: 7. CDR3 size: 15 residues. Looked up from germline, CDR1 is MNHEY and CDR2 is SVGAGI. The CDR3 sequence is CASSSRLAGNYEQYF. The CDR3 DNA is TGTGCCAGCAGCTCCAGACTAGCGGGGAACTACGAGCAGTACTTC.

This clone was seen a handful of times. CDR3 sequence (DNA): TGTGCCAGCAGTTCGGGAGCGGAGCAGTACAATGAGCAGTTCTTC. This translates into CASSSGAEQYNEQFF. The genes are TRBV6-5 and TRBJ2-1, with D possibly TRBD2 on 6 matching bases. This CDR3 has 15 residues. The V gene lost 4 bases and the J gene lost 4 bases, with 14 bases spanning the gap. Germline CDR1 reads MNHEY; CDR2 reads SVGAGI.

The chain combines TRBV7-3 with TRBJ2-3; 13 nucleotides match TRBD2. The CDR3 consists of 16 residues. V lost 4 bases, J lost 2 bases, and 3 bases stayed unmatched. Germline-derived CDR1 and CDR2 are SGHTA and FQGTGA. CDR3 loop: CASSSGLAGDTDTQYF. The CDR3, as DNA: TGTGCCAGCAGCTCCGGACTAGCGGGGGACACAGATACGCAGTATTTT.

Only a few counts were recorded for this clone. The chain employs TRBV27 and TRBJ2-2; 9 positions match TRBD1. After removal of 0 bases from V and 7 bases from J, the junction contained 9 bases not matched to a gene. The CDR3 contains 17 residues. Germline assignment: CDR1 MNHEY and CDR2 SMNVEV (reference sequence). CDR3 region: CASSLSSGTGLDGELFF. CDR3 bases: TGTGCCAGCAGTTTATCGTCGGGGACAGGGCTGGACGGGGAGCTGTTTTTT.

The chain joins TRBV30 to TRBJ1-1, with unresolved D. The CDR3 contains 16 residues. CDR1 GTSNPN and CDR2 SVGIG come from the germline V gene (reference sequence). Trimming pared 0 bases from V and 0 bases from J, leaving 14 bases between. The CDR3 nucleotides are TGTGCCTGGAGTGTAAGGTCAACCGGGGTGAACACTGAAGCTTTCTTT. This encodes CAWSVRSTGVNTEAFF. Complete variable domain (other parts from reference TRBV30 and TRBJ1-1): SQTIHQWPATLVQPVGSPLSLECTVEGTSNPNLYWYRQAAGRGLQLLFYSVGIGQISSEVPQNLSASRPQDRQFILSSKKLLLSDSGFYLCAWSVRSTGVNTEAFFGQGTRLTVV.

V and J are TRBV29-1 and TRBJ2-7; 7 bases agree with TRBD1. Germline values: CDR1 SQVTM, CDR2 ANQGSEA. The CDR3 consists of 14 residues. J was trimmed by 3 bases and V by 5 bases; bases with no gene match: 10. The CDR3 sequence is CSVRGTDDHYEQYF. CDR3 sequence (DNA): TGCAGCGTTAGAGGGACAGATGATCACTACGAGCAGTACTTC.

The chain joins TRBV14 to TRBJ2-5, with D tentatively TRBD2 (5 bases). Trimming left V 4 bases short and J 4 bases short, with 10 bases between. CDR1 is SGHDN and CDR2 is FVKESK in the germline V gene. This CDR3 is built from 13 residues. The CDR3 DNA sequence: TGTGCCAGCAGCCCCGAAGAGGGAGAGACCCAGTACTTC. Translated, it gives CASSPEEGETQYF.

The chain carries TRBV6-5 and TRBJ2-7, with D possibly TRBD2 on 5 matching bases. The length of the CDR3 is 15 residues. The V end lost 2 bases, the J end lost 2 bases, and 13 bases lay between the germline ends. CDR1 MNHEY and CDR2 SVGAGI come from the germline V gene. The chain's CDR3 is CASSYQSGATYEQYF. CDR3 nucleotide sequence: TGTGCCAGCAGTTACCAGAGCGGTGCTACCTACGAGCAGTACTTC.

The chain uses TRBV5-4 and TRBJ2-1; D possibly corresponds to TRBD2 (5 bases). The CDR3 has 15 amino acids. Between the trimmed V and J ends, which lost 5 bases and 2 bases, there was a span of 14 bases. Germline V lookup: CDR1 SGHNT, CDR2 YYREEE (reference sequence). CDR3: CASSRRAVTYNEQFF. The CDR3 bases are TGTGCCAGCAGTCGAAGAGCGGTAACCTACAATGAGCAGTTCTTC.

The gene calls are TRBV29-1 and TRBJ2-1; 13 bases map to TRBD2. V was pared by 7 bases and J by 9 bases, with 6 bases of the junction left unmatched. This CDR3 has 13 residues. Germline CDR1 is SQVTM and CDR2 is ANQGSEA. In DNA form, the CDR3 reads TGCAGCGCACGGGGACTAGCGGGATTTGAGCAGTTCTTC. Its translation is CSARGLAGFEQFF.